This T cell receptor (beta chain) came from a study of OX40 agonist ivuxolimab in advanced cancers. Germline assignment: CDR1 SGHRS and CDR2 YFSETQ. V was clipped by 0 bases and J by 0 bases, with 7 bases between them. The CDR3 spans 15 residues. This table comes from immunoSEQ multiplex PCR, and its TCRdb copy is limited to in-frame clones, with some not included. The sample lists 150,000 to 190,000 clones; 94% were seen once. The table lists this clone with a few counts. Sequencing used CD4+ or CD8+ T cells sorted from blood, obtained in a trial of the OX40 agonist ivuxolimab. The chain uses TRBV5-1 and TRBJ1-3; D gene ambiguous. This receptor was taken from an adult with an advanced solid tumor such as melanoma, head and neck, liver or kidney cancer. The CDR3 protein is CASSLEGSSGNTIYF. CDR3 bases: TGCGCCAGCAGCTTGGAAGGGAGCTCTGGAAACACCATATATTTT.